This T cell receptor beta chain stems from a study of cytomegalovirus exposure and HLA in healthy donors. Study details: From 150 million to 200 million T cells, an earlier analysis saw some 120 million unique TCR beta sequences. Study-wide findings and caveats: Analyzed later, association rates of TCRs varied across HLA loci, with DRB1 most and HLA-C fewest.

Regarding this clone: Its antigen remains unidentified.

It was with 60 Vbeta and 13 Jbeta primers that the PCR ran. Sequencing was performed with immunoSEQ multiplex PCR; in TCRdb, only in-frame clones are kept and a portion is missing. The data show about 90,000 clones, over 55% seen once. Germline V gene lookup returns CDR1 KGHSH and CDR2 LQKENI. J gave up 7 bases and V 5 bases, and 11 bases lay outside the gene matches. This CDR3 spans 15 amino acids. The donors were healthy bone marrow donors. The clonotype comes from a woman aged 45-59 years in good health and CMV-seropositive. Source material: PBMCs. The V and J genes are TRBV18 and TRBJ2-1, with 7 bases matching TRBD1. The CDR3 reads CASSRGEGASNEQFF. The CDR3 nucleotides read TGTGCCAGCTCAAGGGGAGAGGGGGCGAGTAATGAGCAGTTCTTC.